These T cell receptor beta chains were read from a single sample in a study of T-cell reconstitution after alpha-beta-depleted transplantation in children. TCRdb reanalysed the PCR reads using MiXCR and keeps one entry per CDR3 protein. The sample lists approximately 250,000 distinct CDR3 sequences, 7.5% to 10% occurring once. Material: PBMCs from the stem cell graft donor, obtained from the stem cell graft. These receptors originate from a human donor who donated a stem cell graft to a child with SCID. Both conserved end residues are part of each CDR3. Fields, in order: J gene, V gene, D gene, clone size, CDR3 protein, CDR3 DNA. A D gene is named only where the DNA matches it firmly. Rows give clone size only sometimes, using once, few, many, or a class for an expanded clone.

j_gene: TRBJ2-7; v_gene: TRBV6-5; d_gene: .; abundance: many; CDR3aa: CASPNRRGEQYF; CDR3nt: TGTGCCAGCCCCAACAGGAGGGGCGAGCAGTACTTC
j_gene: TRBJ1-6; v_gene: TRBV5-1; d_gene: TRBD1; abundance: many; CDR3aa: CASSLQPPGQSSSPLHF; CDR3nt: TGCGCCAGCAGCCTACAACCTCCGGGACAGTCAAGTTCACCCCTCCACTTT
j_gene: TRBJ2-1; v_gene: TRBV20-1; d_gene: .; abundance: many; CDR3aa: CSARGGVNEQFF; CDR3nt: TGCAGTGCCAGGGGAGGGGTCAATGAGCAGTTCTTC
j_gene: TRBJ2-1; v_gene: TRBV5-1; d_gene: TRBD2; abundance: many; CDR3aa: CASSLVTSGTGDEQFF; CDR3nt: TGCGCCAGCAGCTTGGTTACTAGCGGTACGGGCGATGAGCAGTTCTTC
j_gene: TRBJ1-2; v_gene: TRBV5-1; d_gene: TRBD1; abundance: .; CDR3aa: CASSSTTGDHGDPF; CDR3nt: TGCGCCAGCAGCTCTACCACAGGGGATCATGGCGACCCCTTC
j_gene: TRBJ1-1; v_gene: TRBV3-1; d_gene: .; abundance: once; CDR3aa: CAICPGLRGLRHNTEAFF; CDR3nt: TGTGCCATCTGTCCCGGACTTCGGGGGCTTCGCCATAACACTGAAGCTTTCTTT
j_gene: TRBJ1-1; v_gene: TRBV5-1; d_gene: TRBD1; abundance: many; CDR3aa: CASSQGRGGANTEAFF; CDR3nt: TGCGCCAGCAGCCAAGGGCGAGGGGGCGCGAACACTGAAGCTTTCTTT
j_gene: TRBJ1-5; v_gene: TRBV12-3/TRBV12-4; d_gene: TRBD1; abundance: many; CDR3aa: CASSFPDRVDQPQHF; CDR3nt: TGTGCCAGCAGTTTCCCTGACAGGGTGGATCAGCCCCAGCATTTT
j_gene: TRBJ1-1; v_gene: TRBV3-1; d_gene: .; abundance: many; CDR3aa: CASSQVSNTEAFF; CDR3nt: TGTGCCAGCAGCCAAGTGTCGAACACTGAAGCTTTCTTT
j_gene: TRBJ2-1; v_gene: TRBV5-6; d_gene: .; abundance: many; CDR3aa: CASSWQVGDLSYNEQFF; CDR3nt: TGTGCCAGCAGCTGGCAGGTCGGGGACCTCTCCTACAATGAGCAGTTCTTC
j_gene: TRBJ2-1; v_gene: TRBV12-3/TRBV12-4; d_gene: .; abundance: many; CDR3aa: CASSFRQGRHEQFF; CDR3nt: TGTGCCAGCAGTTTCCGGCAGGGTAGGCATGAGCAGTTCTTC
j_gene: TRBJ1-5; v_gene: TRBV5-1; d_gene: TRBD1; abundance: many; CDR3aa: CASSVNRGDQPQHF; CDR3nt: TGCGCCAGCAGCGTGAACAGGGGGGATCAGCCCCAGCATTTT
j_gene: TRBJ2-5; v_gene: TRBV20-1; d_gene: .; abundance: many; CDR3aa: CSVAEDVGETQYF; CDR3nt: TGCAGTGTAGCGGAAGATGTGGGTGAGACCCAGTACTTC
j_gene: TRBJ1-2; v_gene: TRBV7-2; d_gene: .; abundance: few; CDR3aa: CASSPAVWSYGYTF; CDR3nt: TGTGCCAGCAGCCCAGCGGTGTGGAGCTATGGCTACACCTTC
j_gene: TRBJ2-3; v_gene: TRBV29-1; d_gene: .; abundance: .; CDR3aa: CSVFSMNTQYF; CDR3nt: TGCAGCGTTTTTAGCATGAATACGCAGTATTTT
j_gene: TRBJ1-1; v_gene: TRBV3-1; d_gene: .; abundance: .; CDR3aa: CACCHPGGGREGAFF; CDR3nt: TGTGCCTGCTGCCACCCCGGGGGCGGACGCGAGGGAGCTTTCTTT
j_gene: TRBJ2-1; v_gene: TRBV12-3/TRBV12-4; d_gene: TRBD1; abundance: many; CDR3aa: CASRTGAVNEQFF; CDR3nt: TGTGCCAGCAGGACAGGGGCGGTTAATGAGCAGTTCTTC
j_gene: TRBJ2-1; v_gene: TRBV29-1; d_gene: TRBD2; abundance: many; CDR3aa: CSVQRLATEQFF; CDR3nt: TGCAGCGTGCAAAGACTAGCGACTGAGCAGTTCTTC